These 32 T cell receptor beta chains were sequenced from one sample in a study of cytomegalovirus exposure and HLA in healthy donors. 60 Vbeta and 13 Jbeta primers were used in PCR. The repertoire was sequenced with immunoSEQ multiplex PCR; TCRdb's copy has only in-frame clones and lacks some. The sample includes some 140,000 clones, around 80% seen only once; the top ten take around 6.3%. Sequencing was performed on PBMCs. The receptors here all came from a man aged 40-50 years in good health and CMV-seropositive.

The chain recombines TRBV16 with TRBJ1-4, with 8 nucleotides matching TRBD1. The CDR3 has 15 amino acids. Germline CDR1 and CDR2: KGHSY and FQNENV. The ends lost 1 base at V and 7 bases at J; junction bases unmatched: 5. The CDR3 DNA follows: TGTGCCAGCAGCCAATTCGGGACAGGAGGTGAAAAACTGTTTTTT. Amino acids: CASSQFGTGGEKLFF.

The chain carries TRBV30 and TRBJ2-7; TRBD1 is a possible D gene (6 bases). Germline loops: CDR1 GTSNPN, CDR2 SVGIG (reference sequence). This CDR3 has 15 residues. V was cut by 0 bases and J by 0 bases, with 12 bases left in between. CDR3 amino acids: CAWSVGAGDSYEQYF. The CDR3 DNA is TGTGCCTGGAGTGTAGGGGCAGGGGACTCCTACGAGCAGTACTTC.

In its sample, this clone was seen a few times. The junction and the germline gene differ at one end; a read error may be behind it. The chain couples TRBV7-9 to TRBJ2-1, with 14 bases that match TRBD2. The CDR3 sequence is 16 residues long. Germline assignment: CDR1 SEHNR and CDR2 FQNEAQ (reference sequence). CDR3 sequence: CSSSLGLAGVSNEQFF. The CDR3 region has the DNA TGTTCCAGCAGCCTGGGACTAGCGGGAGTGAGTAATGAGCAGTTCTTC.

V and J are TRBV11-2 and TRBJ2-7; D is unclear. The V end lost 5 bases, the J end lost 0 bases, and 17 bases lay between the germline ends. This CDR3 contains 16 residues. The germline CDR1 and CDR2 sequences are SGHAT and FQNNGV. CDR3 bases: TGTGCCAGCAGCCTCCAGACTCTACATAACTCCTACGAGCAGTACTTC. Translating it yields CASSLQTLHNSYEQYF.

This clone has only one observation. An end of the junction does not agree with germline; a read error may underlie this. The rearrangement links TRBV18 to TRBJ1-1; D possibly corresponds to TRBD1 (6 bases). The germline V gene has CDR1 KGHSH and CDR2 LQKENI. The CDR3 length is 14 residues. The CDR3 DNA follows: TGTGCCAGCTCGCAAACTACAGGGAACGCTGAAGCTTTCTTT. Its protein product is CASSQTTGNAEAFF.

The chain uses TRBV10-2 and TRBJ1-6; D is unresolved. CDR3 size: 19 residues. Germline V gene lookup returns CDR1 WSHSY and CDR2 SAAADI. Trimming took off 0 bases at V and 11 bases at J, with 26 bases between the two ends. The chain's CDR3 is CASSESNPLSGSLWAPLHF. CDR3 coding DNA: TGCGCCAGCAGTGAGTCGAATCCCCTCTCAGGATCCTTATGGGCACCCCTCCACTTT.

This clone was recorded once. The chain's CDR3 is CASSSTSGSAYEQYF. The CDR3 nucleotides read TGTGCCAGCAGTTCGACTAGCGGGTCAGCCTACGAGCAGTACTTC. J is TRBJ2-7 and V is TRBV28; 10 bases fit TRBD2. The CDR3 runs 15 residues. J gave up 2 bases and V 4 bases, and 5 bases lay outside the gene matches. Germline CDR1 reads MDHEN; CDR2 reads SYDVKM.

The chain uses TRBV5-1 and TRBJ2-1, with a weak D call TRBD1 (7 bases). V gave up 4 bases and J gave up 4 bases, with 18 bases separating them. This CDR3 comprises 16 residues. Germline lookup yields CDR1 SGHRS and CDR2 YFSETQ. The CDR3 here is CASSPSSRGDYNEQFF. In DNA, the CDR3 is TGCGCCAGCAGCCCTTCTTCCAGGGGGGATTACAATGAGCAGTTCTTC.

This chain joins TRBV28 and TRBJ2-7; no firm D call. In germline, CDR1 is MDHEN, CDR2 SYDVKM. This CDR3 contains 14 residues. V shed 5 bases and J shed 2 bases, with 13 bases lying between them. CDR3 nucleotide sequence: TGTGCCAGCAGTATACCGAGTCTGCCCTACGAGCAGTACTTC. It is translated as CASSIPSLPYEQYF.

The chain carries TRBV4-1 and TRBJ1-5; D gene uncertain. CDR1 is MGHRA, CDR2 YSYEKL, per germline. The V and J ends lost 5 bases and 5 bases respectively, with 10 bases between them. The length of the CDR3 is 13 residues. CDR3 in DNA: TGCGCCAGCAGCACCAGTCCCTATCAGCCCCAGCATTTT. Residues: CASSTSPYQPQHF.

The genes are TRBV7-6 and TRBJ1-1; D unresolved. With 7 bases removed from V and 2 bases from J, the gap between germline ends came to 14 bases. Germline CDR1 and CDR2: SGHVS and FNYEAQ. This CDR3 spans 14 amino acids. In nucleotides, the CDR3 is TGTGCCAGCACCCCCGTGCAGGCTAACACTGAAGCTTTCTTT. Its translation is CASTPVQANTEAFF. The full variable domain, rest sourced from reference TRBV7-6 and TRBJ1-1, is GAGVSQSPRYKVTKRGQDVALRCDPISGHVSLYWYRQALGQGPEFLTYFNYEAQQDKSGLPNDRFSAERPEGSISTLTIQRTEQRDSAMYRCASTPVQANTEAFFGQGTRLTVV.

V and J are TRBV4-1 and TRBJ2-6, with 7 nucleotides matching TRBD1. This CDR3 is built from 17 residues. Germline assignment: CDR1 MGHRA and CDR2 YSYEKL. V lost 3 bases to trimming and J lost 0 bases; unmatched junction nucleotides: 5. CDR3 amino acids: CASSQTGTDSGANVLTF. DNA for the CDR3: TGCGCCAGCAGCCAGACCGGGACAGACTCTGGGGCCAACGTCCTGACTTTC.

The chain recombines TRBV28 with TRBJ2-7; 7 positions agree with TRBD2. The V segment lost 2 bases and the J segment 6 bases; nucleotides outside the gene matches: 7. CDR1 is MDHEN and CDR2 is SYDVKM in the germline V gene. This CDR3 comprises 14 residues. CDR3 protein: CASSLMREWSEQYF. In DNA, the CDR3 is TGTGCCAGCAGTTTAATGCGGGAGTGGTCCGAGCAGTACTTC.

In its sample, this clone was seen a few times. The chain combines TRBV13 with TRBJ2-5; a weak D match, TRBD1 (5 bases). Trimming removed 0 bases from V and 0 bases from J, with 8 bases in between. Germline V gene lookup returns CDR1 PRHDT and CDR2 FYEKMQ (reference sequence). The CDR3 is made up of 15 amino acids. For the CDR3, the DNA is TGTGCCAGCAGCTTAGGGCCAGGGTACCAAGAGACCCAGTACTTC. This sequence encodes CASSLGPGYQETQYF.

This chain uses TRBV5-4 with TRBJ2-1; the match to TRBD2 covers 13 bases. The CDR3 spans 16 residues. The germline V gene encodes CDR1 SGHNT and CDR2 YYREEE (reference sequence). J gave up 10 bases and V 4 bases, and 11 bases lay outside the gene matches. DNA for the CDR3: TGTGCCAGCAGCGCCGGACTAGCGGGAGCCTTGAGAGAGCAGTTCTTC. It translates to CASSAGLAGALREQFF. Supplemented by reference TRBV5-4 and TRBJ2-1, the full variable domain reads ETGVTQSPTHLIKTRGQQVTLRCSSQSGHNTVSWYQQALGQGPQFIFQYYREEENGRGNFPPRFSGLQFPNYSSELNVNALELDDSALYLCASSAGLAGALREQFFGPGTRLTVL.

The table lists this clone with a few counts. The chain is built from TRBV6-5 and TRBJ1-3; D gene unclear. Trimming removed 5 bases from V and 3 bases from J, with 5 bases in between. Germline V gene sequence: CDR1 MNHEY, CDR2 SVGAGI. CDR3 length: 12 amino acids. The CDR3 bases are TGTGCCAGCAGTACTGTTGGAAACACCATATATTTT. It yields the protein CASSTVGNTIYF.

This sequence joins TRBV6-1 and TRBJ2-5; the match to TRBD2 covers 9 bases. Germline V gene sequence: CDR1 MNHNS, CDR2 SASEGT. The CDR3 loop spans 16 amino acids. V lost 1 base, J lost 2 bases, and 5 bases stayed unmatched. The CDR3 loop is CASSEGPSGVQETQYF. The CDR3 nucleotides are TGTGCCAGCAGTGAAGGCCCTAGCGGGGTTCAAGAGACCCAGTACTTC.

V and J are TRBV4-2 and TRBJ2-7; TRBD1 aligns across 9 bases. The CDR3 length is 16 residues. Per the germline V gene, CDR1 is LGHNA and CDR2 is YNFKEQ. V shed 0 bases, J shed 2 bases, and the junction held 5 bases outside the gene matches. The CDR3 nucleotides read TGTGCCAGCAGCCAAGATAACGGACAGGGGACCTACGAGCAGTACTTC. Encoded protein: CASSQDNGQGTYEQYF.

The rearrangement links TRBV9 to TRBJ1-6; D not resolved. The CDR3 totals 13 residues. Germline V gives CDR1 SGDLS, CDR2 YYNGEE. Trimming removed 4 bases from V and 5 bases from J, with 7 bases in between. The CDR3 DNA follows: TGTGCCAGCAGCCCCCAGGATAATTCACCCCTCCACTTT. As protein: CASSPQDNSPLHF.

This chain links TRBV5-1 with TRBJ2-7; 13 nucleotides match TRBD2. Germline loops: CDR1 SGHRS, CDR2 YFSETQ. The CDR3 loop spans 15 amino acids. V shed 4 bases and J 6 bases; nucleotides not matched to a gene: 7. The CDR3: CASSPGLAGVGEQYF. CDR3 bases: TGCGCCAGCAGCCCCGGACTAGCGGGAGTTGGCGAGCAGTACTTC.

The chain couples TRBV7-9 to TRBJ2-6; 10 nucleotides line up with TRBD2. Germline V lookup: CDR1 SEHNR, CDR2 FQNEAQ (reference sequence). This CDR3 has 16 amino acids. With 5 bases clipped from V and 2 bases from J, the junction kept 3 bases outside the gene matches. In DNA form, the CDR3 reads TGTGCCAGCAGCATGAGCGGGAGGGCTGGGGCCAACGTCCTGACTTTC. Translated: CASSMSGRAGANVLTF.

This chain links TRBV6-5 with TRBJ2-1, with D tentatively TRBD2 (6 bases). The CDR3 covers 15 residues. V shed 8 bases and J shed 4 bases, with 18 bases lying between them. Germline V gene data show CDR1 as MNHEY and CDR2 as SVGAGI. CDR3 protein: CASATVAGSYNEQFF. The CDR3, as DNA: TGTGCCAGCGCGACCGTGGCGGGGTCTTACAATGAGCAGTTCTTC.

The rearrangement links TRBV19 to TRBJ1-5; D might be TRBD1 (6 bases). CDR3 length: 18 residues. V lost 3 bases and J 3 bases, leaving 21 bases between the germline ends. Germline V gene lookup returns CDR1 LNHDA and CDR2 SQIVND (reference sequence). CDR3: CASSIRAPRAGDNQPQHF. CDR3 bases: TGTGCCAGTAGTATTAGGGCGCCGAGGGCAGGGGACAATCAGCCCCAGCATTTT.

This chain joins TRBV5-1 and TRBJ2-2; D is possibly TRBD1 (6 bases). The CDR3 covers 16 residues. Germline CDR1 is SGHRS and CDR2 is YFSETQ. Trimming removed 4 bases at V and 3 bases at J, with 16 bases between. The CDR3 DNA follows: TGCGCCAGCAGCCCGAACGGTGGGGGCTACACCGGGGAGCTGTTTTTT. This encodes CASSPNGGGYTGELFF. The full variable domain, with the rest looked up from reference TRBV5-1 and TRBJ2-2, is KAGVTQTPRYLIKTRGQQVTLSCSPISGHRSVSWYQQTPGQGLQFLFEYFSETQRNKGNFPGRFSGRQFSNSRSEMNVSTLELGDSALYLCASSPNGGGYTGELFFGEGSRLTVL.

The CDR3 loop is CASSYGGQSYEQYF. The CDR3 DNA reads TGTGCCAGCAGTTACGGGGGACAGAGCTACGAGCAGTACTTC. This chain links TRBV6-5 with TRBJ2-7, with 7 bases that match TRBD1. J lost 3 bases, V lost 2 bases, and 4 bases had no gene match. The CDR3 has 14 amino acids. Germline values: CDR1 MNHEY, CDR2 SVGAGI.

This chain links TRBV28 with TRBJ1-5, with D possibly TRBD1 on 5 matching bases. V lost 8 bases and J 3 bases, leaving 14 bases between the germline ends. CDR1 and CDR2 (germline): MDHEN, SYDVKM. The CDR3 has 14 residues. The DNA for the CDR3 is TGTGCCAGCTTCCCCGGGGGGTTCAATCAGCCCCAGCATTTT. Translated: CASFPGGFNQPQHF. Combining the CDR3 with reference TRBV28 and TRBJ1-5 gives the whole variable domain DVKVTQSSRYLVKRTGEKVFLECVQDMDHENMFWYRQDPGLGLRLIYFSYDVKMKEKGDIPEGYSVSREKKERFSLILESASTNQTSMYLCASFPGGFNQPQHFGDGTRLSIL.

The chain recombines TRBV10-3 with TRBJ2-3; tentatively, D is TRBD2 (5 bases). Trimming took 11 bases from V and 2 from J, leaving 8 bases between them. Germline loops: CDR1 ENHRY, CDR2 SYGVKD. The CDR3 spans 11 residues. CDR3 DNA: TGTGCCCACCGGGACACAGATACGCAGTATTTT. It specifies CAHRDTDTQYF.

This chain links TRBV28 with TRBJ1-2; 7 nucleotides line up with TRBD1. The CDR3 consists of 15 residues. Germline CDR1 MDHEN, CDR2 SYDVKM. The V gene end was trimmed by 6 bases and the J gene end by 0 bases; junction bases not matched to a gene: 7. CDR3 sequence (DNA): TGTGCCAGCAGAAAGGGACAGCTTACTAACTATGGCTACACCTTC. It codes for CASRKGQLTNYGYTF.

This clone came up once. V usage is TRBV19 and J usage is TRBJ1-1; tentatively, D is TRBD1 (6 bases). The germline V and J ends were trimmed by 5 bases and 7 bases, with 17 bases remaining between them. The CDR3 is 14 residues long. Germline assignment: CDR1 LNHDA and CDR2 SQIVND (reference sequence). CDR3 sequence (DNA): TGTGCCAGTAGTGAAGACAGGCCGCTGGGTGAAGCTTTCTTT. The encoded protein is CASSEDRPLGEAFF.

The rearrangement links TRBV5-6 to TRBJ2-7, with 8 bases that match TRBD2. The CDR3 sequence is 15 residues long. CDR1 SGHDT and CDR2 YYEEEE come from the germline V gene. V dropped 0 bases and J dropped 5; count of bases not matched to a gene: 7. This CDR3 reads CASSLGGSGMNEQYF. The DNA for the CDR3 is TGTGCCAGCAGCTTGGGTGGTAGCGGGATGAACGAGCAGTACTTC.

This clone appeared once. CDR3 sequence: CASSLDRRGGEQFF. The CDR3 bases are TGTGCCAGCAGCTTAGATCGGCGGGGTGGTGAGCAGTTCTTC. The chain employs TRBV11-3 and TRBJ2-1; D possibly corresponds to TRBD2 (6 bases). V was shortened by 0 bases and J by 9 bases, with 12 bases between the two germline ends. The CDR3 runs 14 residues. Germline lookup yields CDR1 SGHNT and CDR2 YENEEA.

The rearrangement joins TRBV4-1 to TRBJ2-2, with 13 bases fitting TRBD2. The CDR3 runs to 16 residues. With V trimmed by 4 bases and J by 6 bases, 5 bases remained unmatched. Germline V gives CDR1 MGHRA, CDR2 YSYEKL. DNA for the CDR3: TGCGCCAGCAGCCGTGGACTAGCGGGAGCCCCCGGGGAGCTGTTTTTT. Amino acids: CASSRGLAGAPGELFF.